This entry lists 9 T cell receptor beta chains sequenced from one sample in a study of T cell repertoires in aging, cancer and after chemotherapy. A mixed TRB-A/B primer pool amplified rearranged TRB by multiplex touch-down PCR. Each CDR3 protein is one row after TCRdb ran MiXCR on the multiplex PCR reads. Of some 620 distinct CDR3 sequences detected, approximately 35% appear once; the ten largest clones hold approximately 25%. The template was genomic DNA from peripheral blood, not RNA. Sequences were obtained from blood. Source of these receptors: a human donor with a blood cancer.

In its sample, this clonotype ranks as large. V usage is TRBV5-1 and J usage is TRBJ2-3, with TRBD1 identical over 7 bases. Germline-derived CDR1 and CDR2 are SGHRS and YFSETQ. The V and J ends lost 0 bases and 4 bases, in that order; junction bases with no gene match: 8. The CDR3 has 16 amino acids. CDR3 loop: CASSLDRGEFPDTQYF. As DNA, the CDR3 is TGCGCCAGCAGCTTGGACAGGGGTGAATTTCCAGATACGCAGTATTTT.

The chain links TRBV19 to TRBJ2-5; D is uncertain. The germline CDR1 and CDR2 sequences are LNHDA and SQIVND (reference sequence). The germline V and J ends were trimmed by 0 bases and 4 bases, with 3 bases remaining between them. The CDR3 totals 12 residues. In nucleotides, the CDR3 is TGTGCCAGTAGTATAGATCCAGAGACCCAGTACTTC. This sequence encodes CASSIDPETQYF.

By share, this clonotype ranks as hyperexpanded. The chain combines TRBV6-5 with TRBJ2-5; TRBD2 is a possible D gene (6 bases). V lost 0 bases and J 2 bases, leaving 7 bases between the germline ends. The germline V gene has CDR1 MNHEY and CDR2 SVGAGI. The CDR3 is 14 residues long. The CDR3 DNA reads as TGTGCCAGCAGTTACTCGGGGGGTCAAGAGACCCAGTACTTC. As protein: CASSYSGGQETQYF.

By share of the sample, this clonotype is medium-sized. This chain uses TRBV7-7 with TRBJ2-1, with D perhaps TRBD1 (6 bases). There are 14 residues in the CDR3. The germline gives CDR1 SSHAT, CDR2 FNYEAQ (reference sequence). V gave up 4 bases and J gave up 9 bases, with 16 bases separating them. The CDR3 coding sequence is TGTGCCAGCAGCTGGAACAGGGTCGGAGCTGAGCAGTTCTTC. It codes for CASSWNRVGAEQFF.

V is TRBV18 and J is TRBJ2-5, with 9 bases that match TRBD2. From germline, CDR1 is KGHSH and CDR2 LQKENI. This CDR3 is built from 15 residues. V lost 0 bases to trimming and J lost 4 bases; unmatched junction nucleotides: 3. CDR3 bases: TGTGCCAGCTCACCACCCCTAGCGGGACCAGAGACCCAGTACTTC. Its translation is CASSPPLAGPETQYF.

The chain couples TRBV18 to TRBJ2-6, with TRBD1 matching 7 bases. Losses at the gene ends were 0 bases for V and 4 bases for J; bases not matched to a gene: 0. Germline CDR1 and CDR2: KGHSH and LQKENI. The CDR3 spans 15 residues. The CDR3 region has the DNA TGTGCCAGCTCACCACCGGGACAGGGGGCCAACGTCCTGACTTTC. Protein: CASSPPGQGANVLTF.

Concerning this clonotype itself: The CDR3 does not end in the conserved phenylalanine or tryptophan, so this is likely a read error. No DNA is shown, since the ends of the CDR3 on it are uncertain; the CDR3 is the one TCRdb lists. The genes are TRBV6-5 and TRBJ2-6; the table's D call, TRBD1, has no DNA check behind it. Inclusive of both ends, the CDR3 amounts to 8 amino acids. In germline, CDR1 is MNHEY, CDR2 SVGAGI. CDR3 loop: CASSVNRA.

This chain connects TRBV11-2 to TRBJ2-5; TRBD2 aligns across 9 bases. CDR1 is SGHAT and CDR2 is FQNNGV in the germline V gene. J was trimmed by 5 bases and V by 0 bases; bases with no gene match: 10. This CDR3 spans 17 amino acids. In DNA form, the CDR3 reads TGTGCCAGCAGCTTAGAGATTGGGCTAGCGGGATGGGAGACCCAGTACTTC. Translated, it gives CASSLEIGLAGWETQYF.

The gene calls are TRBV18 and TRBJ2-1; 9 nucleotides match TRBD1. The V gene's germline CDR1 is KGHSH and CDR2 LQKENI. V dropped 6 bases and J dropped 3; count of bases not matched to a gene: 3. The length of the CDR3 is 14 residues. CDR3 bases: TGTGCCAGCTCCGGGACAGGGTACTACAATGAGCAGTTCTTC. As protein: CASSGTGYYNEQFF.